This TCR beta chain was captured in a study of T cell responses to AZD1222 COVID-19 vaccine. Losses at the gene ends were 4 bases for V and 7 bases for J; bases not matched to a gene: 5. Germline V lookup: CDR1 LNHDA, CDR2 SQIVND (reference sequence). The CDR3 has 16 residues. This table comes from immunoSEQ multiplex PCR, and its TCRdb copy is limited to in-frame clones, with some not included. The sample carries about 39,000 clones, 88% recorded once. This clonotype was obtained from an adult who received the MenACWY meningococcal vaccine as a control. The chain links TRBV19 to TRBJ2-1, with TRBD2 matching 15 bases. Sample: peripheral blood, taken 28 days after the second dose of the MenACWY control vaccine. CDR3 region: CASSTRTSGRGNEQFF. CDR3 nucleotides: TGTGCCAGTAGTACCCGGACTAGCGGGAGGGGTAATGAGCAGTTCTTC.